This passage covers 12 T cell receptor beta chains from one sample sequenced in a study of blood T cell repertoires in COVID-19. The repertoire was sequenced with immunoSEQ multiplex PCR; TCRdb's copy has only in-frame clones and lacks some. This table holds some 400,000 clones, roughly 91% found once. The sample taken for sequencing was PBMCs or T cells enriched from blood (not recorded which). The receptors derive from a woman in her 30s who had recovered from COVID-19.

This sequence joins TRBV19 and TRBJ2-5; TRBD1 matches at 12 bases. Germline lookup yields CDR1 LNHDA and CDR2 SQIVND (reference sequence). The CDR3 consists of 15 residues. Unmatched junction bases numbered 7, after V lost 6 bases and J lost 5 bases. This CDR3 is CASSPGDRGRETQYF. For the CDR3, the DNA is TGTGCCAGTAGCCCCGGGGACAGGGGGCGGGAGACCCAGTACTTC.

This clone has only a few counts. V gene TRBV2 combines with J gene TRBJ1-6; TRBD1 is a possible D gene (5 bases). CDR3 length: 13 amino acids. Trimming removed 3 bases from V and 10 bases from J, with 10 bases in between. CDR1 and CDR2 (germline): SNHLY, FYNNEI. The CDR3 region has the DNA TGTGCCAGCAGTGACAGGGTAAACTCACCCCTCCACTTT. This gives the protein CASSDRVNSPLHF.

The CDR3 loop is CASRVGENTEAFF. CDR3 coding DNA: TGTGCTAGTAGGGTCGGGGAGAACACTGAAGCTTTCTTT. This sequence joins TRBV12-5 and TRBJ1-1; D remains ambiguous. Deletions cut 8 bases from V and 1 base from J, with 11 bases between. Germline-derived CDR1 and CDR2 are LGHNT and FRNRAP. CDR3 size: 13 residues.

This clone has a handful of counts. Other nucleotide sequences in the sample specify the same CDR3. The chain combines TRBV12-3 or TRBV12-4 with TRBJ2-7; D uncertain. The CDR3 has 11 amino acids. Trimming removed 6 bases from V and 2 bases from J, with 5 bases in between. CDR3 coding DNA: TGTGCCAGCAGGTCTACCTACGAGCAGTACTTC. It specifies CASRSTYEQYF.

The chain couples TRBV30 to TRBJ1-2; the D gene is possibly TRBD1 (5 bases). Trimming removed 4 bases from V and 7 bases from J, with 16 bases in between. Germline CDR1 reads GTSNPN; CDR2 reads SVGIG (reference sequence). This CDR3 comprises 13 residues. The CDR3 coding sequence is TGTGCCTGGACGACCCGGGGGGAAGGTGGCTACACCTTC. Translated, it gives CAWTTRGEGGYTF.

This chain's CDR3 is CASSLRGNSGANVLTF. The CDR3 DNA reads as TGTGCCAGCAGCCTAAGGGGTAACTCTGGGGCCAACGTCCTGACTTTC. J is TRBJ2-6 and V is TRBV14; maybe TRBD1 (5 bases). V was clipped by 4 bases and J by 0 bases, with 10 bases between them. Germline CDR1 is SGHDN and CDR2 is FVKESK. This CDR3 has 16 residues.

This chain connects TRBV2 to TRBJ2-7, with 8 bases lining up with TRBD1. The CDR3 is 14 residues long. Germline values: CDR1 SNHLY, CDR2 FYNNEI. Trimming removed 3 bases from V and 5 bases from J; junction bases left unmatched: 6. CDR3 nucleotides: TGTGCCAGCAGTGATCCAGGGGGCTCGAACGAGCAGTACTTC. This translates into CASSDPGGSNEQYF.

Notes on this clone: Within the sample, other DNA sequences also encode this same CDR3. The chain employs TRBV6-5 and TRBJ1-2, with 7 nucleotides matching TRBD1. The V segment lost 7 bases and the J segment 6 bases; nucleotides outside the gene matches: 8. The CDR3 contains 13 residues. Germline V gene lookup returns CDR1 MNHEY and CDR2 SVGAGI. CDR3 sequence (DNA): TGTGCCAGCAATAGGGGGCCGGGCCATGGCTACACCTTC. It yields the protein CASNRGPGHGYTF.

The chain has TRBV30 and TRBJ2-5; D call uncertain. This CDR3 spans 15 amino acids. Trimming pared 2 bases from V and 1 base from J, leaving 14 bases between. The germline gives CDR1 GTSNPN, CDR2 SVGIG (reference sequence). The CDR3 is CAWSTPVAGQETQYF. The CDR3 coding sequence is TGTGCCTGGAGTACCCCGGTGGCAGGCCAAGAGACCCAGTACTTC. The full variable domain, rest sourced from reference TRBV30 and TRBJ2-5, is SQTIHQWPATLVQPVGSPLSLECTVEGTSNPNLYWYRQAAGRGLQLLFYSVGIGQISSEVPQNLSASRPQDRQFILSSKKLLLSDSGFYLCAWSTPVAGQETQYFGPGTRLLVL.

The chain links TRBV7-2 to TRBJ1-4, with TRBD1 as a possible D gene (6 bases). The V end was cut by 3 bases, the J end by 4 bases, with 9 bases between. The germline V gene has CDR1 SGHTA and CDR2 FQGNSA. The CDR3 has 14 residues. DNA of the CDR3: TGTGCCAGCAGCTTGGACAGAATTAATGAAAAACTGTTTTTT. It yields the protein CASSLDRINEKLFF.

V and J are TRBV30 and TRBJ2-7; D perhaps matches TRBD2 (5 bases). Trimming pared 7 bases from V and 3 bases from J, leaving 19 bases between. This CDR3 is 14 amino acids long. CDR1 and CDR2 (germline): GTSNPN, SVGIG (reference sequence). This chain's CDR3 is CALPPGTERYEQYF. In DNA form, the CDR3 reads TGTGCCTTGCCTCCGGGAACCGAACGCTACGAGCAGTACTTC.

The rearrangement uses TRBV5-1 and TRBJ2-3; 7 bases match TRBD2. Per germline, CDR1 SGHRS and CDR2 YFSETQ. This CDR3 contains 16 residues. V lost 2 bases and J lost 4; bases outside the gene matches: 10. CDR3: CASSLGLGSSPDTQYF. CDR3 nucleotides: TGCGCCAGCAGCTTAGGACTAGGGTCTTCTCCAGATACGCAGTATTTT.